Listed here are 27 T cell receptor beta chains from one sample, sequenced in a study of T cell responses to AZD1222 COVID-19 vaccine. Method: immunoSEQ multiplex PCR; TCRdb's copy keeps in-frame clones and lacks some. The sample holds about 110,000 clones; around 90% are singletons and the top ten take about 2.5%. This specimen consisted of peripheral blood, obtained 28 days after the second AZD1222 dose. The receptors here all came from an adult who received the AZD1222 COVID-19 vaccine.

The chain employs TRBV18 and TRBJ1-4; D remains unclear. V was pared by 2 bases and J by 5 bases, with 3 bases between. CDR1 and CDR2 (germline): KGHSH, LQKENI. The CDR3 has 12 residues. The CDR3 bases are TGTGCCAGCTCACCAGGAAATGAAAAACTGTTTTTT. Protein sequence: CASSPGNEKLFF.

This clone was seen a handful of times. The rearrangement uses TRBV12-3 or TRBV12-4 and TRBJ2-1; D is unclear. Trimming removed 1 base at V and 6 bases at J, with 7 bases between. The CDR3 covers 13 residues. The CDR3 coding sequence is TGTGCCAGCAGTTTAGACAGCCGCAATGAGCAGTTCTTC. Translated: CASSLDSRNEQFF.

The CDR3 region has the DNA TGCGCCAGCAGCCAAGGAGACAGGGGACGGGATGGCTACACCTTC. The encoded protein is CASSQGDRGRDGYTF. The rearrangement joins TRBV4-3 to TRBJ1-2, with 8 nucleotides matching TRBD1. There are 15 residues in the CDR3. Germline CDR1 LGHNA, CDR2 YSLEER. Trimming took 1 base from V and 6 from J; bases not matched to a gene: 7.

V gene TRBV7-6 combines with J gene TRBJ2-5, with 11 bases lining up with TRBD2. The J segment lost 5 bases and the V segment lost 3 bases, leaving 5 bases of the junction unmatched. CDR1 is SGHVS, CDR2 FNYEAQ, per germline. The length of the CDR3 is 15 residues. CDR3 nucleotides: TGTGCCAGCAGCTTCTTAGCGGGGGGGTGGGAGACCCAGTACTTC. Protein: CASSFLAGGWETQYF.

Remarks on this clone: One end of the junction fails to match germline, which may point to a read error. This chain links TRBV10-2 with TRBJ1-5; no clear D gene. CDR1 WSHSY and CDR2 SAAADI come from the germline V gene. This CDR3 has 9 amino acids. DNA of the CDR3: TGCGCCAGCAATAAGCCCCAGCATTTT. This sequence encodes CASNKPQHF.

The CDR3 reads CASRSGTSGADTQYF. The CDR3 nucleotides read TGTGCCAGCAGATCCGGGACTAGCGGGGCAGATACGCAGTATTTT. This chain joins TRBV27 and TRBJ2-3; 13 bases map to TRBD2. The V gene end was trimmed by 6 bases and the J gene end by 4 bases; junction bases not matched to a gene: 4. The germline V gene encodes CDR1 MNHEY and CDR2 SMNVEV (reference sequence). CDR3 length: 15 residues.

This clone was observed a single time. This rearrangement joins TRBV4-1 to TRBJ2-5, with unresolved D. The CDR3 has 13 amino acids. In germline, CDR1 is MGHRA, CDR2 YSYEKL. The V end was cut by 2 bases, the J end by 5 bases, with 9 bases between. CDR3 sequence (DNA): TGCGCCAGCAGCCAATGGGGTGGTGAGACCCAGTACTTC. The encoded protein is CASSQWGGETQYF.

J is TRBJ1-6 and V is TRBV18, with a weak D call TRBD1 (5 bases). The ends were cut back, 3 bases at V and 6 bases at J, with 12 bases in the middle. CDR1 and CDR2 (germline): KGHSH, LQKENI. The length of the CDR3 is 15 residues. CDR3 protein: CASSPVGHVNSPLHF. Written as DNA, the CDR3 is TGTGCCAGCTCACCTGTCGGACACGTTAATTCACCCCTCCACTTT.

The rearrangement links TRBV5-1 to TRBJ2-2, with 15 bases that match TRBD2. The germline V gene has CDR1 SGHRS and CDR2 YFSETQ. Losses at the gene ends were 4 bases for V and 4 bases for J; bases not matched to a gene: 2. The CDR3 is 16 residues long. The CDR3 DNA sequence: TGCGCCAGCAGCCCGGGACTAGCGGGAGGCACCGGGGAGCTGTTTTTT. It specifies CASSPGLAGGTGELFF.

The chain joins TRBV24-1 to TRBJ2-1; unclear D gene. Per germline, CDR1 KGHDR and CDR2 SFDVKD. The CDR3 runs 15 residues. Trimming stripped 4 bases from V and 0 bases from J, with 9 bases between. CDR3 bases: TGTGCCACCAGTGACCCAGGTGGCTCCTACAATGAGCAGTTCTTC. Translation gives CATSDPGGSYNEQFF.

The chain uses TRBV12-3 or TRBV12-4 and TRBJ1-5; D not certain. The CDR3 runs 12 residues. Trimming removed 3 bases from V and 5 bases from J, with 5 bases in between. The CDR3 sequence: CASSFQYQPQHF. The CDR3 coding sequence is TGTGCCAGCAGTTTCCAATATCAGCCCCAGCATTTT.

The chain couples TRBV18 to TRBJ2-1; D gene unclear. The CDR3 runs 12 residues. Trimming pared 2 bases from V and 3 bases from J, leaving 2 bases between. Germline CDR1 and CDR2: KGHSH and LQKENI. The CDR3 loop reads CASSPNYNEQFF. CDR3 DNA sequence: TGTGCCAGCTCACCAAACTACAATGAGCAGTTCTTC.

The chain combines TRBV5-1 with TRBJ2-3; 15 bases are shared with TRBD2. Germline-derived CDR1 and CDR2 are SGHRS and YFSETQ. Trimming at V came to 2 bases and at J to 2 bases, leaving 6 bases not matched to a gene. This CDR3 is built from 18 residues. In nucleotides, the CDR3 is TGCGCCAGCAGCTTCGGGACTAGCGGGGGGACGTCCACAGATACGCAGTATTTT. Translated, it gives CASSFGTSGGTSTDTQYF.

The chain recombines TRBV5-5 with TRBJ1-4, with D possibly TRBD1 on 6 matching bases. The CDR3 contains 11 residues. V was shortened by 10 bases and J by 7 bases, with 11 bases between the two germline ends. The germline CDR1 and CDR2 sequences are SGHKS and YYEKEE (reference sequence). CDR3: CASQGFEKLFF. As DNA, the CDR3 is TGTGCCTCCCAGGGGTTTGAAAAACTGTTTTTT. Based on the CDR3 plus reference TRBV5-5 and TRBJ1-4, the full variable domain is DAGVTQSPTHLIKTRGQQVTLRCSPISGHKSVSWYQQVLGQGPQFIFQYYEKEERGRGNFPDRFSARQFPNYSSELNVNALLLGDSALYLCASQGFEKLFFGSGTQLSVL.

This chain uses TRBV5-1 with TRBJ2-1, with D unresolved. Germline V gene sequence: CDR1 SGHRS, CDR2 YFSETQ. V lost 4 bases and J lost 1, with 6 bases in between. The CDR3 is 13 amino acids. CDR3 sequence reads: CASSVDSYNEQFF. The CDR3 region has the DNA TGCGCCAGCAGCGTAGATTCCTACAATGAGCAGTTCTTC. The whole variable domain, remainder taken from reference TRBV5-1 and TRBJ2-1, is KAGVTQTPRYLIKTRGQQVTLSCSPISGHRSVSWYQQTPGQGLQFLFEYFSETQRNKGNFPGRFSGRQFSNSRSEMNVSTLELGDSALYLCASSVDSYNEQFFGPGTRLTVL.

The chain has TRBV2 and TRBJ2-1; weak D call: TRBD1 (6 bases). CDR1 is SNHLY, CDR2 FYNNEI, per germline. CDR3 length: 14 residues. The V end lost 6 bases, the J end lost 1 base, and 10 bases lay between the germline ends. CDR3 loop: CASSLQGSYNEQFF. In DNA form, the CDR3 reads TGTGCCAGCAGCCTACAGGGTTCCTACAATGAGCAGTTCTTC.

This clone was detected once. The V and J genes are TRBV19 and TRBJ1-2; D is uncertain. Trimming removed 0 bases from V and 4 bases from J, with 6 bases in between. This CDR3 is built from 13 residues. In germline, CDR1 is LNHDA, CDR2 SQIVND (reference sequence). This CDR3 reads CASSIDRAYGYTF. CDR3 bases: TGTGCCAGTAGTATAGATAGAGCCTATGGCTACACCTTC.

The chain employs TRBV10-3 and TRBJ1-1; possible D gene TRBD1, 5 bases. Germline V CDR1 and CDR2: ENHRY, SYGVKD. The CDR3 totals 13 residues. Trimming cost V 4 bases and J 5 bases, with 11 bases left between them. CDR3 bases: TGTGCCATCAGTGGTCTCGGGGGGACTGAAGCTTTCTTT. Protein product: CAISGLGGTEAFF.

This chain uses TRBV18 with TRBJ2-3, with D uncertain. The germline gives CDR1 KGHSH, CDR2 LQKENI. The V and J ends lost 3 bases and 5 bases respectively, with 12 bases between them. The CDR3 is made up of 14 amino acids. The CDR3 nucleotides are TGTGCCAGCTCACCGCCCCCCTCTAGAGATACGCAGTATTTT. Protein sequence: CASSPPPSRDTQYF.

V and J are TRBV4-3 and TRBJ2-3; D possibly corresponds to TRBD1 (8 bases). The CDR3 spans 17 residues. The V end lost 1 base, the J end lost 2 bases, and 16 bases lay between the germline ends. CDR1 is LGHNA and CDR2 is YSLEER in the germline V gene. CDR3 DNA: TGCGCCAGCAGCCAAGCTGGACAGGGACTATACACAGATACGCAGTATTTT. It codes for CASSQAGQGLYTDTQYF.

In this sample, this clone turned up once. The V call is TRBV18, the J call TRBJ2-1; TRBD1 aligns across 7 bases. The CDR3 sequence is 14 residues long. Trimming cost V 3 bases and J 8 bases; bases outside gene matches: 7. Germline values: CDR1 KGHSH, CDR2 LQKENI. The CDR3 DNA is TGTGCCAGCTCACCTTACAGGGGAGAAGATGAGCAGTTCTTC. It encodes CASSPYRGEDEQFF.

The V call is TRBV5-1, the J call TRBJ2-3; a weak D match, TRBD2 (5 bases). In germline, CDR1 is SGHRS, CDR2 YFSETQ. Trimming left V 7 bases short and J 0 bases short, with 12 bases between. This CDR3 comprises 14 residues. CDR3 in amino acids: CASSPQRSTDTQYF. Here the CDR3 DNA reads TGCGCCAGCTCTCCCCAGCGGAGCACAGATACGCAGTATTTT.

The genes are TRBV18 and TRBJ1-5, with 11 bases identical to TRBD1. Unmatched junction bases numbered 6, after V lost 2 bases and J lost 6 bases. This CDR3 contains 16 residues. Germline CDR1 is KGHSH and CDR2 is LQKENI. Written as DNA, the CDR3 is TGTGCCAGCTCACCAGGGGAGGGGACAGGGGGTCAGCCCCAGCATTTT. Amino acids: CASSPGEGTGGQPQHF.

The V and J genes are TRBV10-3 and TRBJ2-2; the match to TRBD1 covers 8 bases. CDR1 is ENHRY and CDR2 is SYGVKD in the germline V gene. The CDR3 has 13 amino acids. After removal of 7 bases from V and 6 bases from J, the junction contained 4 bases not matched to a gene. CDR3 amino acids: CAINLQGAGELFF. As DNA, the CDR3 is TGTGCCATCAACCTACAGGGGGCCGGGGAGCTGTTTTTT.

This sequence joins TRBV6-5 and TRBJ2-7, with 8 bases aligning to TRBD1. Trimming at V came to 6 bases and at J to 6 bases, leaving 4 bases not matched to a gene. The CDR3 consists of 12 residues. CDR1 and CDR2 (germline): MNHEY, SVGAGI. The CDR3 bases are TGTGCCAGCAGCCTGACAGGGGTCGAGCAGTACTTC. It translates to CASSLTGVEQYF.

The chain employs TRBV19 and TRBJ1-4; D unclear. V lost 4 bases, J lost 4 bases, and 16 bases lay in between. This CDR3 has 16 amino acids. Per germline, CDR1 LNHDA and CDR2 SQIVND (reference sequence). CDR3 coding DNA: TGTGCCAGTAGTAGTAACCCCGGACCGCTTAATGAAAAACTGTTTTTT. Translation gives CASSSNPGPLNEKLFF. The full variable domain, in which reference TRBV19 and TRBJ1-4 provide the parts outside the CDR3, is DGGITQSPKYLFRKEGQNVTLSCEQNLNHDAMYWYRQDPGQGLRLIYYSQIVNDFQKGDIAEGYSVSREKKESFPLTVTSAQKNPTAFYLCASSSNPGPLNEKLFFGSGTQLSVL.

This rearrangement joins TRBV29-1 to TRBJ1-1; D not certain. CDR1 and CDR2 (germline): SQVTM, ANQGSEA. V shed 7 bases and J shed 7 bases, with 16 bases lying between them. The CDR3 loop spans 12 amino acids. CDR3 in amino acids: CSGAFVGNEAFF. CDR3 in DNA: TGCAGCGGGGCCTTCGTGGGTAATGAAGCTTTCTTT.